These 24 T cell receptor beta chains came from one sample sequenced in a study of blood T cells in healthy people across ages. For the second PCR, which ran for about 7 to 11 cycles, a sample-barcoded 5' primer and a J-beta primer mix were used. TCRdb fed the 5' RACE reads into MiXCR, producing one record per CDR3 protein. The sample consists of 600,000 to 800,000 distinct CDR3 sequences, roughly 20% of them appearing once. Input material: blood. These receptors all come from a man between 65 and 85 years old in good health.

This clonotype was recorded at least ten times. The chain carries TRBV4-1 and TRBJ1-1; 8 bases fit TRBD1. CDR1 MGHRA and CDR2 YSYEKL come from the germline V gene. Trimming took 2 bases from V and 0 from J; bases not matched to a gene: 8. The CDR3 totals 17 residues. CDR3 protein: CASSQTPGTGLNTEAFF. The CDR3, as DNA: TGCGCCAGCAGCCAAACTCCCGGGACAGGCCTGAACACTGAAGCTTTCTTT.

This clonotype has more than one count but fewer than ten. This chain connects TRBV20-1 to TRBJ2-5, with 9 positions matching TRBD1. The CDR3 runs 14 residues. In germline, CDR1 is DFQATT, CDR2 SNEGSKA (reference sequence). Germline trimming cut 1 base from V and 4 bases from J; bases unmatched to any gene: 4. The CDR3 here is CSARGGQGVETQYF. The CDR3 DNA reads as TGCAGTGCTAGAGGGGGACAGGGCGTAGAGACCCAGTACTTC.

The genes are TRBV28 and TRBJ2-4; D unclear. Trimming left V 6 bases short and J 2 bases short, with 14 bases between. Germline CDR1 is MDHEN and CDR2 is SYDVKM. This CDR3 contains 15 residues. CDR3 loop: CASSPSDLSKNIQYF. Written as DNA, the CDR3 is TGTGCCAGCAGCCCCTCCGACTTATCCAAAAACATTCAGTACTTC.

The chain couples TRBV12-3 or TRBV12-4 to TRBJ2-1; D remains unclear. V dropped 11 bases and J dropped 5 bases, with 13 bases sitting between them. The CDR3 sequence is 12 residues long. The CDR3 spells CALTWANNEQFF. Written as DNA, the CDR3 is TGTGCCCTTACCTGGGCTAACAATGAGCAGTTCTTC.

This chain joins TRBV4-1 and TRBJ2-1; possibly TRBD2 for D (5 bases). Germline V gives CDR1 MGHRA, CDR2 YSYEKL. Between the trimmed V and J ends, which lost 2 bases and 2 bases, there was a span of 10 bases. The CDR3 contains 15 residues. The CDR3 loop reads CASSQRLAPYNEQFF. For the CDR3, the DNA is TGCGCCAGCAGCCAACGGCTAGCACCCTACAATGAGCAGTTCTTC.

This clonotype showed up just a few times. This chain joins TRBV4-3 and TRBJ1-4, with 9 bases identical to TRBD1. Per the germline V gene, CDR1 is LGHNA and CDR2 is YSLEER. J gave up 7 bases and V 5 bases, and 5 bases lay outside the gene matches. The CDR3 runs to 14 residues. CDR3 sequence: CASSEDRGVEKLFF. The CDR3 DNA follows: TGCGCCAGCAGCGAGGACAGGGGAGTTGAAAAACTGTTTTTT.

This chain joins TRBV5-1 and TRBJ2-3; 8 bases map to TRBD2. Germline CDR1 is SGHRS and CDR2 is YFSETQ. The CDR3 covers 15 residues. V lost 1 base, J lost 2 bases, and 3 bases stayed unmatched. CDR3 region: CASSLLTSATDTQYF. For the CDR3, the DNA is TGCGCCAGCAGCTTGCTGACTAGCGCCACAGATACGCAGTATTTT.

CDR3 residues: CASSQGQGGYTGELFF. The CDR3, as DNA: TGCGCCAGCAGCCAAGGACAGGGGGGCTACACCGGGGAGCTGTTTTTT. V usage is TRBV4-1 and J usage is TRBJ2-2; 9 bases match TRBD1. There are 16 residues in the CDR3. The ends lost 1 base at V and 3 bases at J; junction bases unmatched: 3. CDR1 MGHRA and CDR2 YSYEKL come from the germline V gene.

The chain has TRBV6-2 or TRBV6-3 and TRBJ2-3; 10 bases line up with TRBD1. The V gene end was trimmed by 4 bases and the J gene end by 4 bases; junction bases not matched to a gene: 8. Per germline, CDR1 MNHEY and CDR2 SVGEGT. This CDR3 has 16 amino acids. The CDR3 sequence: CASSCSTGGVSDTQYF. The CDR3 DNA reads TGTGCCAGCAGTTGCTCGACAGGGGGCGTCTCAGATACGCAGTATTTT.

The chain has TRBV10-3 and TRBJ2-5; D remains unclear. With 4 bases removed from V and 3 bases from J, the gap between germline ends came to 15 bases. Germline-derived CDR1 and CDR2 are ENHRY and SYGVKD. There are 15 residues in the CDR3. CDR3 DNA sequence: TGTGCCATCAGTGGGTCGACATACCCAGAAGAGACCCAGTACTTC. Translated: CAISGSTYPEETQYF.

This clonotype turned up a few times. The chain joins TRBV11-1 to TRBJ2-7; 15 positions agree with TRBD2. The end of the DNA is better explained by TRBJ2-1, so the J call may be wrong. CDR1 is SGHAT and CDR2 is FQDESV in the germline V gene (reference sequence). This CDR3 has 16 amino acids. CDR3 residues: CASSLGLAGGVNEQFF. CDR3 nucleotides: TGTGCCAGCAGCTTGGGACTAGCGGGAGGTGTGAATGAGCAGTTCTTC.

The chain carries TRBV6-1 and TRBJ1-2, with D tentatively TRBD1 (6 bases). CDR1 is MNHNS and CDR2 is SASEGT in the germline V gene. This CDR3 has 15 residues. The V end lost 2 bases, the J end lost 5 bases, and 15 bases lay between the germline ends. The CDR3 reads CASSEPATGRYGYTF. The DNA of the CDR3 is TGTGCCAGCAGTGAACCCGCGACAGGTCGTTATGGCTACACCTTC.

This clonotype was counted many times. The chain couples TRBV5-5 to TRBJ2-3; tentative D call: TRBD1 (6 bases). Deletions cut 1 base from V and 5 bases from J, with 8 bases between. The CDR3 length is 13 residues. CDR1 SGHKS and CDR2 YYEKEE come from the germline V gene (reference sequence). CDR3 sequence: CASSLQGKDTQYF. The DNA for the CDR3 is TGTGCCAGCAGCTTGCAGGGGAAAGATACGCAGTATTTT. The full variable domain, in which reference TRBV5-5 and TRBJ2-3 provide the parts outside the CDR3, is DAGVTQSPTHLIKTRGQQVTLRCSPISGHKSVSWYQQVLGQGPQFIFQYYEKEERGRGNFPDRFSARQFPNYSSELNVNALLLGDSALYLCASSLQGKDTQYFGPGTRLTVL.

This rearrangement joins TRBV6-5 to TRBJ2-5; TRBD1 matches 7 bases. Germline V gives CDR1 MNHEY, CDR2 SVGAGI. The ends lost 0 bases at V and 1 base at J; junction bases unmatched: 5. The CDR3 loop spans 16 amino acids. In nucleotides, the CDR3 is TGTGCCAGCAGTTACTCGACAGGGCCGACCCAAGAGACCCAGTACTTC. Translated, it gives CASSYSTGPTQETQYF.

V and J are TRBV7-9 and TRBJ1-4; 11 nucleotides align to TRBD1. The V segment lost 5 bases and the J segment 6 bases; nucleotides outside the gene matches: 8. Germline V gene sequence: CDR1 SEHNR, CDR2 FQNEAQ (reference sequence). The CDR3 consists of 16 residues. The CDR3 is CASSLSPGQGDEKLFF. In DNA, the CDR3 is TGTGCCAGCAGCCTCTCCCCGGGACAGGGGGATGAAAAACTGTTTTTT. The full variable domain, rest sourced from reference TRBV7-9 and TRBJ1-4, is DTGVSQNPRHKITKRGQNVTFRCDPISEHNRLYWYRQTLGQGPEFLTYFQNEAQLEKSRLLSDRFSAERPKGSFSTLEIQRTEQGDSAMYLCASSLSPGQGDEKLFFGSGTQLSVL.

This clonotype has more than one count but fewer than ten. The chain employs TRBV12-3 or TRBV12-4 and TRBJ2-5, with TRBD2 matching 9 bases. The J call may not be correct, given that the DNA end is closer to TRBJ2-1. The CDR3 has 17 amino acids. The CDR3 spells CASSFSSGIQRGRPQFF. The CDR3 DNA reads TGTGCCAGCAGTTTCTCTAGCGGGATTCAACGTGGACGGCCACAGTTCTTC.

There are a few counts of this clonotype. J is TRBJ1-1 and V is TRBV7-2, with D perhaps matching TRBD1 (5 bases). Trimming stripped 1 base from V and 5 bases from J, with 14 bases between. The CDR3 length is 15 residues. Per the germline V gene, CDR1 is SGHTA and CDR2 is FQGNSA. The CDR3 coding sequence is TGTGCCAGCAGCTTAGGGGGCCACAAGGGGACTGAAGCTTTCTTT. The encoded protein is CASSLGGHKGTEAFF. Variable domain in full (rest from reference TRBV7-2 and TRBJ1-1): GAGVSQSPSNKVTEKGKDVELRCDPISGHTALYWYRQSLGQGLEFLIYFQGNSAPDKSGLPSDRFSAERTGGSVSTLTIQRTQQEDSAVYLCASSLGGHKGTEAFFGQGTRLTVV.

The chain employs TRBV9 and TRBJ2-7; D may be TRBD2 (6 bases). This CDR3 has 14 residues. Germline V gene data show CDR1 as SGDLS and CDR2 as YYNGEE. Trimming removed 3 bases at V and 0 bases at J, with 10 bases between. The CDR3 reads CASSATTSSYEQYF. The CDR3 nucleotides are TGTGCCAGCAGCGCTACGACTAGCTCCTACGAGCAGTACTTC.

The chain carries TRBV11-2 and TRBJ2-7; 8 bases map to TRBD1. The J call may be faulty, since TRBJ2-5 better matches the DNA end. In germline, CDR1 is SGHAT, CDR2 FQNNGV. The CDR3 has 16 amino acids. CDR3 bases: TGTGCCAGCGGCGCTTCCGGGACAGGTCGGTCGGAGACCCAGTACTTC. This sequence encodes CASGASGTGRSETQYF.

This clonotype has a count of ten or more. J is TRBJ2-3 and V is TRBV28; the match to TRBD2 covers 14 bases. The germline V gene encodes CDR1 MDHEN and CDR2 SYDVKM. The length of the CDR3 is 16 residues. V trimming: 6 bases; J trimming: 4 bases; junction bases outside the gene matches: 6. CDR3 amino acids: CASRAQGLAGADTQYF. The CDR3 DNA follows: TGTGCCAGCAGAGCACAGGGACTAGCGGGAGCAGATACGCAGTATTTT.

This clonotype was seen a handful of times. V gene TRBV6-2 or TRBV6-3 combines with J gene TRBJ2-5; TRBD1 aligns across 11 bases. CDR3 length: 15 amino acids. The V segment lost 2 bases and the J segment 6 bases; nucleotides outside the gene matches: 5. Germline-derived CDR1 and CDR2 are MNHEY and SVGEGT. The CDR3: CASSYPDRGRKTQYF. The CDR3 nucleotides are TGTGCCAGCAGTTACCCGGACAGGGGGCGGAAGACCCAGTACTTC.

Note on this clonotype: The conserved phenylalanine or tryptophan is not found at the CDR3 terminus, so this likely reflects a read error. The DNA is left out, because the CDR3 cannot be placed on it with certainty; the CDR3 is given as TCRdb lists it. This chain joins TRBV9 and TRBJ2-6; TRBD1, as called in the table, went unchecked against the DNA. Germline lookup yields CDR1 SGDLS and CDR2 YYNGEE. Inclusive of both ends, the CDR3 amounts to 9 amino acids. CDR3 residues: CASSVTIGQ.

The rearrangement uses TRBV20-1 and TRBJ1-3, with TRBD1 matching over 8 bases. CDR3 length equals 15 residues. Per germline, CDR1 DFQATT and CDR2 SNEGSKA (reference sequence). With V trimmed by 3 bases and J by 1 base, 5 bases remained unmatched. Written as DNA, the CDR3 is TGCAGTGCTAGGGGCAGGGGGCGGTCTGGAAACACCATATATTTT. This encodes CSARGRGRSGNTIYF.

This clonotype came up a few times. This chain links TRBV20-1 with TRBJ2-2; a possible D gene is TRBD2 (5 bases). The germline V and J ends were trimmed by 5 bases and 9 bases, with 13 bases remaining between them. The CDR3 contains 12 residues. CDR1 is DFQATT, CDR2 SNEGSKA, per germline (reference sequence). The CDR3 nucleotides are TGCAGTGCTGGCGGGCCTGGGAGGGAGCTGTTTTTT. Residues: CSAGGPGRELFF.